Following are 18 T cell receptor beta chains from one sample sequenced in a study of blood T cell repertoires in COVID-19. Generated by immunoSEQ multiplex PCR, the TCRdb table keeps only in-frame clones and is missing some. The profile shows 200,000 to 250,000 clones, 70% to 90% of them singletons. The source material was PBMCs or T cells enriched from blood (not recorded which). The receptors were gathered from a woman in her forties or fifties with acute COVID-19.

J is TRBJ2-7 and V is TRBV7-2, with D unclear. There are 15 residues in the CDR3. Germline-derived CDR1 and CDR2 are SGHTA and FQGNSA. Trimming removed 1 base at V and 2 bases at J, with 12 bases between. The CDR3, as DNA: TGTGCCAGCAGCTTAGGAAACCGAGTAACCTACGAGCAGTACTTC. It translates to CASSLGNRVTYEQYF.

This clone appeared a single time. The J gene is TRBJ2-5, the V gene TRBV19; 7 bases match TRBD2. J was trimmed by 4 bases and V by 3 bases; bases with no gene match: 5. The CDR3 runs 14 residues. CDR1 is LNHDA, CDR2 SQIVND, per germline (reference sequence). In DNA form, the CDR3 reads TGTGCCAGTAGTATGGGGCTAGCGGCAGAGACCCAGTACTTC. Its protein product is CASSMGLAAETQYF.

V gene TRBV7-9 combines with J gene TRBJ2-7; 9 nucleotides align to TRBD1. The J segment lost 7 bases and the V segment lost 2 bases, leaving 9 bases of the junction unmatched. This CDR3 comprises 15 residues. Per germline, CDR1 SEHNR and CDR2 FQNEAQ (reference sequence). CDR3 sequence (DNA): TGTGCCAGCAGCTTATCGGGACAGGGTACGTCAGAGCAGTACTTC. It translates to CASSLSGQGTSEQYF.

The genes are TRBV9 and TRBJ2-5; D possibly corresponds to TRBD1 (5 bases). The V gene lost 3 bases and the J gene lost 1 base, with 10 bases spanning the gap. In germline, CDR1 is SGDLS, CDR2 YYNGEE. The CDR3 extends over 14 amino acids. This CDR3 is CASSGEDSQETQYF. CDR3 sequence (DNA): TGTGCCAGCAGCGGAGAAGACAGCCAAGAGACCCAGTACTTC.

The chain is built from TRBV3-1 (or the pseudogene TRBV3-2) and TRBJ1-3, with 7 nucleotides matching TRBD1. The germline V gene has CDR1 LGHDT and CDR2 YNNKEL (reference sequence). This CDR3 spans 14 amino acids. Germline trimming cut 0 bases from V and 4 bases from J; bases unmatched to any gene: 0. The CDR3 DNA reads TGTGCCAGCAGCCAAGAGACAGGGGGAAACACCATATATTTT. Its translation is CASSQETGGNTIYF.

V usage is TRBV9 and J usage is TRBJ1-5; a possible D gene is TRBD1 (6 bases). The CDR3 runs to 14 residues. The germline V gene encodes CDR1 SGDLS and CDR2 YYNGEE. The V gene lost 0 bases and the J gene lost 7 bases, with 11 bases spanning the gap. The CDR3 sequence: CASSVGGGQQPQHF. As DNA, the CDR3 is TGTGCCAGCAGCGTAGGCGGGGGGCAACAGCCCCAGCATTTT.

This chain connects TRBV19 to TRBJ2-7; TRBD1 matches 8 bases. Trimming took 5 bases from V and 4 from J; bases not matched to a gene: 7. The CDR3 consists of 14 residues. Germline loops: CDR1 LNHDA, CDR2 SQIVND (reference sequence). The CDR3 sequence: CASSRPGGRYEQYF. Here the CDR3 DNA reads TGTGCCAGTAGTCGGCCAGGGGGCCGGTACGAGCAGTACTTC. The full variable domain, completed using reference TRBV19 and TRBJ2-7, is DGGITQSPKYLFRKEGQNVTLSCEQNLNHDAMYWYRQDPGQGLRLIYYSQIVNDFQKGDIAEGYSVSREKKESFPLTVTSAQKNPTAFYLCASSRPGGRYEQYFGPGTRLTVT.

This clone appeared a few times. This chain joins TRBV7-8 and TRBJ1-5; D uncertain. The germline gives CDR1 SGHVS, CDR2 FQNEAQ. Trimming cost V 0 bases and J 0 bases, with 6 bases left between them. This CDR3 contains 15 residues. The CDR3 DNA sequence: TGTGCCAGCAGCTTAGCGCACAGTAGCAATCAGCCCCAGCATTTT. Encoded protein: CASSLAHSSNQPQHF.

The rearrangement uses TRBV3-1 (or the pseudogene TRBV3-2) and TRBJ1-5, with 8 bases aligning to TRBD1. The V and J ends lost 5 bases and 6 bases, in that order; junction bases with no gene match: 9. Germline CDR1 reads LGHDT; CDR2 reads YNNKEL (reference sequence). This CDR3 has 15 amino acids. CDR3 nucleotides: TGTGCCAGCAGCTCGCCGGACAGGGAGGGTCAGCCCCAGCATTTT. Residues: CASSSPDREGQPQHF.

This chain's CDR3 is CASSLAGTGIYEQYF. CDR3 coding DNA: TGCGCCAGCAGCTTGGCGGGGACAGGAATCTACGAGCAGTACTTC. The chain uses TRBV5-1 and TRBJ2-7; 8 nucleotides align to TRBD1. V lost 0 bases, J lost 3 bases, and 5 bases stayed unmatched. Per germline, CDR1 SGHRS and CDR2 YFSETQ. This CDR3 region has 15 residues.

The V and J genes are TRBV5-1 and TRBJ2-7; 7 bases agree with TRBD1. Germline V lookup: CDR1 SGHRS, CDR2 YFSETQ. The CDR3 length is 16 residues. V lost 0 bases, J lost 0 bases, and 6 bases stayed unmatched. As DNA, the CDR3 is TGCGCCAGCAGCTTGGGTGGGACAGAAGTCTCCTACGAGCAGTACTTC. Translation gives CASSLGGTEVSYEQYF.

This clone appeared a few times. V and J are TRBV2 and TRBJ2-1, with D perhaps matching TRBD2 (6 bases). V was shortened by 7 bases and J by 2 bases, with 9 bases between the two germline ends. CDR1 is SNHLY, CDR2 FYNNEI, per germline. The CDR3 totals 13 residues. Here the CDR3 reads CASTPGAYNEQFF. CDR3 coding DNA: TGTGCCAGCACCCCGGGAGCCTACAATGAGCAGTTCTTC.

This clone came up a few times. The J gene is TRBJ2-7, the V gene TRBV7-9; D ambiguous. CDR1 SEHNR and CDR2 FQNEAQ come from the germline V gene (reference sequence). CDR3 length equals 15 residues. Deletions cut 2 bases from V and 0 bases from J, with 11 bases between. The CDR3 protein is CASSLFGTSSYEQYF. Here the CDR3 DNA reads TGTGCCAGCAGCTTATTTGGTACGAGCTCCTACGAGCAGTACTTC.

The chain is built from TRBV7-2 and TRBJ1-2, with 7 bases aligning to TRBD1. The CDR3 is 14 residues long. Germline lookup yields CDR1 SGHTA and CDR2 FQGNSA. The trim removed 5 bases at V and 6 bases at J, leaving 9 bases unmatched. CDR3 sequence reads: CASSLDRVLDGYTF. For the CDR3, the DNA is TGTGCCAGCAGCCTCGACAGGGTTTTAGATGGCTACACCTTC.

CDR3 sequence reads: CASSFDLMVPTYEQYF. Written as DNA, the CDR3 is TGTGCCAGCAGCTTTGATCTAATGGTTCCAACCTACGAGCAGTACTTC. The V and J genes are TRBV7-9 and TRBJ2-7, with no clear D. The CDR3 has 16 residues. Germline CDR1 is SEHNR and CDR2 is FQNEAQ (reference sequence). The ends were cut back, 3 bases at V and 2 bases at J, with 17 bases in the middle.

The chain employs TRBV27 and TRBJ2-3, with TRBD1 identical over 9 bases. The germline V gene has CDR1 MNHEY and CDR2 SMNVEV (reference sequence). With V trimmed by 4 bases and J by 0 bases, 2 bases remained unmatched. This CDR3 spans 15 amino acids. The CDR3 is CASSWDRASTDTQYF. The CDR3 DNA reads TGTGCCAGCAGTTGGGACAGGGCTAGCACAGATACGCAGTATTTT.

The chain has TRBV28 and TRBJ2-3; 7 bases map to TRBD2. V lost 4 bases, J lost 0 bases, and 7 bases stayed unmatched. Germline V CDR1 and CDR2: MDHEN, SYDVKM. This CDR3 is 16 amino acids long. The CDR3 reads CASSYILASSTDTQYF. CDR3 bases: TGTGCCAGCAGTTATATACTAGCGTCTAGCACAGATACGCAGTATTTT.

Ten or more counts support this clone. The V gene is TRBV12-3 or TRBV12-4, the J gene TRBJ1-1; no definite D call. CDR3 length: 13 amino acids. V was cut by 3 bases and J by 1 base, with 6 bases left in between. CDR3 residues: CASSLSGNTEAFF. In DNA, the CDR3 is TGTGCCAGCAGTTTGTCCGGGAACACTGAAGCTTTCTTT.